Listed here are 30 T cell receptor beta chains from one sample, sequenced in a study of blood T cell repertoires in COVID-19. TCRdb keeps only in-frame clones here, not all; method: immunoSEQ multiplex PCR. Of about 180,000 clones detected, approximately 87% appear once; the ten largest clones hold roughly 20%. Sequences were obtained from peripheral blood. Receptor source: an older man with active or convalescent COVID-19.

This chain joins TRBV18 and TRBJ2-2; D unresolved. Germline CDR1 and CDR2: KGHSH and LQKENI. Trimming took off 3 bases at V and 8 bases at J, with 10 bases between the two ends. The length of the CDR3 is 13 residues. The CDR3 coding sequence is TGTGCCAGCTCACCCAACGACTGGGGGGAGCTGTTTTTT. Protein: CASSPNDWGELFF.

The genes are TRBV18 and TRBJ2-2, with TRBD1 matching over 7 bases. The CDR3 consists of 16 residues. Germline lookup yields CDR1 KGHSH and CDR2 LQKENI. Germline trimming cut 0 bases from V and 0 bases from J; bases unmatched to any gene: 1. The CDR3: CASSPPGTANTGELFF. The CDR3 DNA reads TGTGCCAGCTCACCACCGGGGACAGCGAACACCGGGGAGCTGTTTTTT.

This clone appeared once. The CDR3 DNA reads as TGTGCCAGCAGCAGGACAGGGGTAGCTAACTATGGCTACACCTTC. Translated, it gives CASSRTGVANYGYTF. The chain employs TRBV27 and TRBJ1-2; TRBD1 agrees at 9 bases. The V gene's germline CDR1 is MNHEY and CDR2 SMNVEV (reference sequence). This CDR3 region has 15 residues. J was trimmed by 0 bases and V by 6 bases; bases with no gene match: 5.

CDR3 sequence: CASHQGKEKLFF. The CDR3 DNA reads TGTGCCAGCCACCAGGGAAAAGAAAAACTGTTTTTT. The chain couples TRBV28 to TRBJ1-4, with a possible D match to TRBD1 (5 bases). V dropped 8 bases and J dropped 8 bases, with 12 bases sitting between them. The germline V gene encodes CDR1 MDHEN and CDR2 SYDVKM. The CDR3 runs 12 residues.

This clone was seen a single time. The V gene is TRBV3-1 (or the pseudogene TRBV3-2), the J gene TRBJ2-1, with a weak D call TRBD1 (5 bases). Germline V CDR1 and CDR2: LGHDT, YNNKEL (reference sequence). V dropped 2 bases and J dropped 4 bases, with 15 bases sitting between them. CDR3 length: 16 amino acids. CDR3 coding DNA: TGTGCCAGCAGCCAATATAGGGGCGTTAAGTACAATGAGCAGTTCTTC. This translates into CASSQYRGVKYNEQFF.

The rearrangement uses TRBV24-1 and TRBJ2-2; TRBD2 matches 14 bases. Looked up from germline, CDR1 is KGHDR and CDR2 is SFDVKD. V lost 5 bases, J lost 10 bases, and 5 bases stayed unmatched. CDR3 length equals 15 residues. This chain's CDR3 is CATSAPGLAGVELFF. The CDR3 bases are TGTGCCACCAGTGCCCCGGGACTAGCGGGAGTGGAGCTGTTTTTT.

The chain carries TRBV15 and TRBJ2-7, with a weak D call TRBD1 (5 bases). Trimming removed 1 base at V and 5 bases at J, with 12 bases between. The CDR3 extends over 14 amino acids. In germline, CDR1 is LNHNV, CDR2 YYDKDF (reference sequence). The CDR3 loop is CATSRGNRGHEQYF. DNA of the CDR3: TGTGCCACCAGCAGAGGGAATAGGGGCCACGAGCAGTACTTC.

Comments on this clone: The same CDR3 also results from other DNA sequences found in this sample. This sequence joins TRBV18 and TRBJ2-2; 7 nucleotides line up with TRBD1. J lost 1 base, V lost 6 bases, and 5 bases had no gene match. The CDR3 covers 15 residues. CDR1 is KGHSH and CDR2 is LQKENI in the germline V gene. This CDR3 is CASSPRTGNTGELFF. In DNA form, the CDR3 reads TGTGCCAGCTCGCCCAGGACAGGGAACACCGGGGAGCTGTTTTTT.

This chain uses TRBV18 with TRBJ1-5, with 8 bases that match TRBD1. CDR1 is KGHSH, CDR2 LQKENI, per germline. Trimming took 3 bases from V and 3 from J; bases not matched to a gene: 7. This CDR3 has 16 amino acids. In DNA form, the CDR3 reads TGTGCCAGCTCACCGGCAGGGGGCTTGGTCAATCAGCCCCAGCATTTT. Protein sequence: CASSPAGGLVNQPQHF.

Notes on this clone: Other DNA variants within this sample encode the same CDR3. The chain combines TRBV28 with TRBJ2-1, with 13 bases that match TRBD2. CDR3 length: 16 residues. J gave up 4 bases and V 2 bases, and 2 bases lay outside the gene matches. Germline CDR1 and CDR2: MDHEN and SYDVKM. The CDR3 spells CASSLPGLAGYNEQFF. The CDR3 bases are TGTGCCAGCAGTTTACCGGGACTAGCGGGGTACAATGAGCAGTTCTTC.

CDR3 in DNA: TGCGCCAGCAACAAGGCACAGGGTAATGAAAAACTGTTTTTT. Protein sequence: CASNKAQGNEKLFF. The chain couples TRBV10-2 to TRBJ1-4; the D gene is possibly TRBD1 (6 bases). This CDR3 is 14 amino acids long. V lost 7 bases, J lost 4 bases, and 13 bases lay in between. From germline, CDR1 is WSHSY and CDR2 SAAADI.

The chain carries TRBV7-9 and TRBJ1-1; D not certain. Per the germline V gene, CDR1 is SEHNR and CDR2 is FQNEAQ (reference sequence). The CDR3 spans 15 residues. V dropped 6 bases and J dropped 3 bases, with 17 bases sitting between them. The CDR3 sequence: CASRPARREYTEAFF. CDR3 bases: TGTGCCAGCAGACCAGCCCGAAGGGAGTACACTGAAGCTTTCTTT.

This clone was recorded once. This chain links TRBV7-9 with TRBJ1-4; TRBD1 matches 8 bases. V lost 5 bases, J lost 6 bases, and 5 bases stayed unmatched. Germline CDR1 is SEHNR and CDR2 is FQNEAQ (reference sequence). This CDR3 has 14 amino acids. The chain's CDR3 is CASSPMTGDEKLFF. The CDR3 DNA sequence: TGTGCCAGCAGCCCCATGACAGGGGATGAAAAACTGTTTTTT. The full variable domain, its missing parts supplied by reference TRBV7-9 and TRBJ1-4, is DTGVSQNPRHKITKRGQNVTFRCDPISEHNRLYWYRQTLGQGPEFLTYFQNEAQLEKSRLLSDRFSAERPKGSFSTLEIQRTEQGDSAMYLCASSPMTGDEKLFFGSGTQLSVL.

The chain recombines TRBV18 with TRBJ1-4; D not certain. Germline lookup yields CDR1 KGHSH and CDR2 LQKENI. The ends were cut back, 2 bases at V and 8 bases at J, with 12 bases in the middle. The CDR3 runs to 14 residues. CDR3 residues: CASSPSRQNEKLFF. The CDR3 DNA is TGTGCCAGCTCACCATCTCGACAAAACGAAAAACTGTTTTTT.

This clone was counted once. The chain couples TRBV6-5 to TRBJ1-1; possibly TRBD1 for D (6 bases). V was shortened by 6 bases and J by 4 bases, with 12 bases between the two germline ends. Germline V gene sequence: CDR1 MNHEY, CDR2 SVGAGI. This CDR3 spans 13 amino acids. The CDR3 DNA sequence: TGTGCCAGCAGCCGAGGACAGCTCACTGAAGCTTTCTTT. This sequence encodes CASSRGQLTEAFF.

The rearrangement joins TRBV6-5 to TRBJ2-7; TRBD2 matches at 7 bases. V lost 7 bases, J lost 5 bases, and 8 bases stayed unmatched. This CDR3 contains 13 residues. Per germline, CDR1 MNHEY and CDR2 SVGAGI. The CDR3 bases are TGTGCCAGCACATGGGGGGGTAAGAACGAGCAGTACTTC. Amino acid sequence: CASTWGGKNEQYF.

The CDR3 nucleotides read TGTGCCAGCAGCTTAAGGGGGGGCGGTTTTCAGTACTTC. It yields the protein CASSLRGGGFQYF. The J gene is TRBJ2-7, the V gene TRBV7-2, with a tentative D call TRBD2 (7 bases). The length of the CDR3 is 13 residues. Germline CDR1 is SGHTA and CDR2 is FQGNSA. V shed 2 bases and J shed 10 bases, with 15 bases lying between them. Using reference TRBV7-2 and TRBJ2-7 for the parts outside the CDR3, the full variable domain is GAGVSQSPSNKVTEKGKDVELRCDPISGHTALYWYRQSLGQGLEFLIYFQGNSAPDKSGLPSDRFSAERTGGSVSTLTIQRTQQEDSAVYLCASSLRGGGFQYFGPGTRLTVT.

The V call is TRBV9, the J call TRBJ2-5; possible D gene TRBD2, 6 bases. Trimming removed 3 bases from V and 4 bases from J, with 13 bases in between. CDR3 length equals 14 residues. Germline V CDR1 and CDR2: SGDLS, YYNGEE. In DNA form, the CDR3 reads TGTGCCAGCAGCGCCGCGGAGGGAGCAGAGACCCAGTACTTC. The encoded protein is CASSAAEGAETQYF.

DNA of the CDR3: TGTGCCAGCTCACCTAGCCCCGGGACAGGGAAAGGCTACACCTTC. It specifies CASSPSPGTGKGYTF. The chain couples TRBV18 to TRBJ1-2; the match to TRBD1 covers 9 bases. V lost 3 bases, J lost 8 bases, and 10 bases stayed unmatched. CDR3 length: 15 amino acids. CDR1 is KGHSH, CDR2 LQKENI, per germline.

As to this clone: This CDR3 is also generated by other DNA sequences in the sample. The gene calls are TRBV18 and TRBJ2-7; TRBD2 might be the D (6 bases). The CDR3 loop spans 14 amino acids. Trimming removed 0 bases from V and 2 bases from J, with 8 bases in between. The V gene's germline CDR1 is KGHSH and CDR2 LQKENI. The CDR3 DNA follows: TGTGCCAGCTCACCACCGGGACTCACCTACGAGCAGTACTTC. It specifies CASSPPGLTYEQYF.

This clone occurred once. The chain is built from TRBV19 and TRBJ2-2, with D hard to call. The CDR3 runs 15 residues. Germline lookup yields CDR1 LNHDA and CDR2 SQIVND (reference sequence). V was shortened by 3 bases and J by 8 bases, with 16 bases between the two germline ends. CDR3 nucleotides: TGTGCCAGTAGTATCAACTTAATCGCCCCGGGGGAGCTGTTTTTT. It encodes CASSINLIAPGELFF.

This clone was counted only a few times. V and J are TRBV7-9 and TRBJ1-4; D is undetermined. Germline V gene sequence: CDR1 SEHNR, CDR2 FQNEAQ (reference sequence). V was clipped by 3 bases and J by 5 bases, with 13 bases between them. This CDR3 spans 15 amino acids. The CDR3 coding sequence is TGTGCCAGCAGCTTTAGTAATATCGGGAATGAAAAACTGTTTTTT. Translated, it gives CASSFSNIGNEKLFF. The whole variable domain, filled in from reference TRBV7-9 and TRBJ1-4, reads DTGVSQNPRHKITKRGQNVTFRCDPISEHNRLYWYRQTLGQGPEFLTYFQNEAQLEKSRLLSDRFSAERPKGSFSTLEIQRTEQGDSAMYLCASSFSNIGNEKLFFGSGTQLSVL.

The V call is TRBV19, the J call TRBJ2-2; 9 nucleotides match TRBD2. The CDR3 is 16 residues long. V gave up 1 base and J gave up 3 bases; unmatched junction bases: 3. CDR1 and CDR2 from the germline V gene are LNHDA and SQIVND (reference sequence). CDR3: CASSIGLADYTGELFF. In nucleotides, the CDR3 is TGTGCCAGTAGTATAGGACTAGCGGACTACACCGGGGAGCTGTTTTTT.

This chain uses TRBV7-9 with TRBJ2-1; 7 bases match TRBD1. Losses at the gene ends were 5 bases for V and 8 bases for J; bases not matched to a gene: 9. Germline CDR1 SEHNR, CDR2 FQNEAQ (reference sequence). The CDR3 sequence is 14 residues long. The CDR3 spells CASSRQGNLDEQFF. Written as DNA, the CDR3 is TGTGCCAGCAGCAGACAGGGAAACCTGGATGAGCAGTTCTTC.

V and J are TRBV18 and TRBJ2-5; D may be TRBD2 (6 bases). V was pared by 0 bases and J by 2 bases, with 10 bases between. Germline V gives CDR1 KGHSH, CDR2 LQKENI. This CDR3 is built from 15 residues. The CDR3 loop is CASSPPGLRQETQYF. As DNA, the CDR3 is TGTGCCAGCTCACCACCGGGACTTCGGCAAGAGACCCAGTACTTC.

This clone was recorded a few times. The rearrangement uses TRBV6-5 and TRBJ1-1; TRBD1 matches at 7 bases. V shed 1 base and J 8 bases; nucleotides not matched to a gene: 10. The germline CDR1 and CDR2 sequences are MNHEY and SVGAGI. This CDR3 is 15 amino acids long. CDR3 coding DNA: TGTGCCAGCAGTTACTTAACTCAGGGGGAGCGGGAAGCTTTCTTT. It translates to CASSYLTQGEREAFF.

The chain combines TRBV28 with TRBJ2-1, with D tentatively TRBD1 (6 bases). V shed 2 bases and J shed 0 bases, with 8 bases lying between them. This CDR3 region has 15 residues. Germline V gene sequence: CDR1 MDHEN, CDR2 SYDVKM. The CDR3 nucleotides read TGTGCCAGCAGTTTACCGGACAGCTCCTACAATGAGCAGTTCTTC. This translates into CASSLPDSSYNEQFF.

The chain combines TRBV6-2 or TRBV6-3 with TRBJ2-7, with unresolved D. CDR1 is MNHEY and CDR2 is SVGEGT in the germline V gene. This CDR3 comprises 12 residues. Trimming took 5 bases from V and 3 from J, leaving 8 bases between them. CDR3 region: CASSGPSYEQYF. The CDR3, as DNA: TGTGCCAGCAGTGGCCCTAGCTACGAGCAGTACTTC.

This chain uses TRBV5-1 with TRBJ2-7; 10 bases map to TRBD2. The J segment lost 4 bases and the V segment lost 4 bases, leaving 11 bases of the junction unmatched. The CDR3 covers 16 residues. The germline V gene has CDR1 SGHRS and CDR2 YFSETQ. CDR3 DNA: TGCGCCAGCAGCCCGCCCTTGCTAGCGGGAGCTTACGAGCAGTACTTC. Translation gives CASSPPLLAGAYEQYF.

The chain has TRBV6-2 or TRBV6-3 and TRBJ2-1; 10 nucleotides match TRBD2. This CDR3 has 17 residues. V gave up 4 bases and J gave up 5 bases; unmatched junction bases: 11. The germline gives CDR1 MNHEY, CDR2 SVGEGT. In nucleotides, the CDR3 is TGTGCCAGCAGTTCCCTGGGGGGACTAGCGTCCCACAATGAGCAGTTCTTC. Translated: CASSSLGGLASHNEQFF.